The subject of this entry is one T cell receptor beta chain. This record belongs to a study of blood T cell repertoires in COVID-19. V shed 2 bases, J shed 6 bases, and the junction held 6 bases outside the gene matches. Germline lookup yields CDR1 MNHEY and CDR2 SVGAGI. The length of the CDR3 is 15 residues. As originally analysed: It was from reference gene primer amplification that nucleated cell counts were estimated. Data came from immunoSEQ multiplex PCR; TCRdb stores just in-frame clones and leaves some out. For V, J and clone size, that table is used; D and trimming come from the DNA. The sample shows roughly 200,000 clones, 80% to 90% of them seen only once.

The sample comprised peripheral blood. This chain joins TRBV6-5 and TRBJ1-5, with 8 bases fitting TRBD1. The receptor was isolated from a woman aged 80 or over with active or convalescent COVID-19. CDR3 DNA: TGTGCCAGCAGTTACACCCGGGACAGGTTTCAGCCCCAGCATTTT. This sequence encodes CASSYTRDRFQPQHF.